The clone carrying this TCR beta chain has a handful of counts. The antigen remains undetermined. The data derive from a study of T cell responses to AZD1222 COVID-19 vaccine. The ends lost 2 bases at V and 0 bases at J; junction bases unmatched: 10. The CDR3 length is 17 residues. The germline V gene encodes CDR1 LNHNV and CDR2 YYDKDF (reference sequence). Produced via immunoSEQ multiplex PCR; TCRdb's table is partial and in-frame only. The table has 150,000 or so clones, approximately 90% seen once. Study results and caveats: Spike-specific TCR breadth and depth were elevated following two AZD1222 doses. Seropositive AZD1222 recipients at baseline numbered only five or six.

The chain joins TRBV15 to TRBJ2-7; the match to TRBD2 covers 7 bases. This specimen was peripheral blood, taken 28 days after the second AZD1222 dose. This clonotype was sampled from an adult who received the AZD1222 COVID-19 vaccine. This CDR3 reads CATSRSDGTTISYEQYF. The DNA for the CDR3 is TGTGCCACCAGCAGATCTGACGGGACTACTATCTCCTACGAGCAGTACTTC.